This T cell receptor (beta chain) was identified in a study of regulatory T cells in long-lasting Graves disease. With iRepertoire HTBI primers and Arm-PCR of CDR3 regions, TCR beta libraries were built. TCRdb ran MiXCR on the multiplex PCR reads and lists one entry per CDR3 protein. In the table there are 300,000 to 400,000 distinct CDR3 sequences, 16% of which are singletons. This clonotype was found many times. Time point: newly diagnosed GD, antithyroid drugs for less than 3 months. The TCR library used RNA extracted from PBMCs. The same sample was also used in a study of T cells in Graves' hyperthyroidism and ophthalmopathy.

The input for sequencing was peripheral blood mononuclear cells (PBMCs), taken at new diagnosis, from a patient treated with antithyroid drugs. The TCR sequence derives from a man aged 40-50 years with Graves disease.

The CDR3 nucleotides read TGCGCCAGCAGCTTAAGGGCGGGACAACCAGAAGCTTTCTTT. This sequence encodes CASSLRAGQPEAFF. V usage is TRBV5-1 and J usage is TRBJ1-1, with D possibly matching TRBD1 (6 bases). Trimming pared 2 bases from V and 8 bases from J, leaving 16 bases between. The V gene's germline CDR1 is SGHRS and CDR2 YFSETQ. CDR3 size: 14 residues.